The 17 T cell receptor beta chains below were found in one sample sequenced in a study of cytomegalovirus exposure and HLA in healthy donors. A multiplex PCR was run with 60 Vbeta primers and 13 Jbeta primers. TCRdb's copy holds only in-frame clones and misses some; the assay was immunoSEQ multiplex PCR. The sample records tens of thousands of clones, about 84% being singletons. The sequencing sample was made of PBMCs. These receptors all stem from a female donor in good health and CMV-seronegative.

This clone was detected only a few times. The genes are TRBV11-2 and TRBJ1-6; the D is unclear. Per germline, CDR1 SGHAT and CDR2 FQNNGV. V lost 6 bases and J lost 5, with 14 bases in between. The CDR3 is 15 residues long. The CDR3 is CASSFEVPDNSPLHF. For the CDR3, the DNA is TGTGCCAGCAGTTTCGAGGTTCCCGATAATTCACCCCTCCACTTT.

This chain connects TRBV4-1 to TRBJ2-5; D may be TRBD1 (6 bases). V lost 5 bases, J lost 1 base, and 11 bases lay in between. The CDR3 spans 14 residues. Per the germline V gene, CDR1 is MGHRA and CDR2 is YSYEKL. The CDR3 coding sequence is TGCGCCAGCAGCTCCCGGACAGTCCAAGAGACCCAGTACTTC. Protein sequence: CASSSRTVQETQYF.

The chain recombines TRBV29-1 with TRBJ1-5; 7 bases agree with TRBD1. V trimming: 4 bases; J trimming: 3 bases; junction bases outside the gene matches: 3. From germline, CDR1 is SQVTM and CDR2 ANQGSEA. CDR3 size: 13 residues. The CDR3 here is CSVGTGTNQPQHF. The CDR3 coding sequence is TGCAGCGTTGGGACAGGCACCAATCAGCCCCAGCATTTT.

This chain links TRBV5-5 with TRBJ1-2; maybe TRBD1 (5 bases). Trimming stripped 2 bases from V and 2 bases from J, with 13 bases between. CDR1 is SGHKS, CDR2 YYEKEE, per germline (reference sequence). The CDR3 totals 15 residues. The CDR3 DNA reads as TGTGCCAGCAGCTTCGGGGGAAGGTACAACTATGGCTACACCTTC. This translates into CASSFGGRYNYGYTF.

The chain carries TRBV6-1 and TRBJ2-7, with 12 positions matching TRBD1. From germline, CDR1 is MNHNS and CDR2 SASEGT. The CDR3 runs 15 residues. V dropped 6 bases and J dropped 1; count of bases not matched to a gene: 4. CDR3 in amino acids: CASRGTGGASYEQYF. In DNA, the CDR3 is TGTGCCAGCAGGGGGACAGGGGGCGCGTCCTACGAGCAGTACTTC.

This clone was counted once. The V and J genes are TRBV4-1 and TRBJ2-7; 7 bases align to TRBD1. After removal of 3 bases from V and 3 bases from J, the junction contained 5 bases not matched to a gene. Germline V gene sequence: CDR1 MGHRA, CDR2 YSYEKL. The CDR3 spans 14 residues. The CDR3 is CASSQGWTGYEQYF. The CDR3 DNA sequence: TGCGCCAGCAGCCAGGGATGGACAGGCTACGAGCAGTACTTC.

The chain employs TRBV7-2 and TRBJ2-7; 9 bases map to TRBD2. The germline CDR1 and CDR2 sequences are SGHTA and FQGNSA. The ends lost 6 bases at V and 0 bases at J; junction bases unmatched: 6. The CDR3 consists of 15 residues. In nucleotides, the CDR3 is TGTGCCAGCAGTAACCTAGCGGGGAACTCCTACGAGCAGTACTTC. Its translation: CASSNLAGNSYEQYF.

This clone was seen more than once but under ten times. CDR3 residues: CASRKDRPNSEAFF. CDR3 sequence (DNA): TGTGCCAGCAGGAAGGACAGGCCCAACTCTGAAGCTTTCTTT. The chain recombines TRBV2 with TRBJ1-1; 7 positions match TRBD1. From germline, CDR1 is SNHLY and CDR2 FYNNEI. The J segment lost 6 bases and the V segment lost 6 bases, leaving 10 bases of the junction unmatched. The CDR3 is 14 amino acids.

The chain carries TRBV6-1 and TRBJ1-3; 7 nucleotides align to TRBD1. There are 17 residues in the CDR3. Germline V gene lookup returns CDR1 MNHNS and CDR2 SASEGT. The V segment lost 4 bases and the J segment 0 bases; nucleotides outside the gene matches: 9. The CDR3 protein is CASSGGTEGYSGNTIYF. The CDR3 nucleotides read TGTGCCAGCAGTGGCGGGACAGAAGGTTACTCTGGAAACACCATATATTTT.

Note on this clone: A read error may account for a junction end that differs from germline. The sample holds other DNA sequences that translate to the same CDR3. CDR3 in DNA: TGCGCCAGCAGCCACGGGGTTTCCTACGAGCAGTACTTC. Translation: CASSHGVSYEQYF. This chain uses TRBV5-4 with TRBJ2-7, with D possibly matching TRBD2 (5 bases). The V gene's germline CDR1 is SGHNT and CDR2 YYREEE (reference sequence). The CDR3 has 13 amino acids. The entire variable domain, with the rest obtained from reference TRBV5-4 and TRBJ2-7, is as follows: ETGVTQSPTHLIKTRGQQVTLRCSSQSGHNTVSWYQQALGQGPQFIFQYYREEENGRGNFPPRFSGLQFPNYSSELNVNALELDDSALYLCASSHGVSYEQYFGPGTRLTVT.

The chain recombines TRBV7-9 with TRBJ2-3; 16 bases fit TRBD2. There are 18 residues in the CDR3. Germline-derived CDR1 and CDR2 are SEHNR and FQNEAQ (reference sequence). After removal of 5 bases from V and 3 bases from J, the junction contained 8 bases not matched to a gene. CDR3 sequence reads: CASSDPGLAGGSTDTQYF. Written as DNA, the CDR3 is TGTGCCAGCAGCGATCCGGGACTAGCGGGGGGGTCTACAGATACGCAGTATTTT.

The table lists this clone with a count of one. The CDR3 spells CASSVAGTASYEQYF. DNA for the CDR3: TGCGCCAGCAGCGTGGCCGGGACAGCGTCCTACGAGCAGTACTTC. The J gene is TRBJ2-7, the V gene TRBV5-1; TRBD1 agrees at 7 bases. This CDR3 has 15 residues. Germline V gene sequence: CDR1 SGHRS, CDR2 YFSETQ. V lost 4 bases to trimming and J lost 1 base; unmatched junction nucleotides: 8. The full variable domain, completed using reference TRBV5-1 and TRBJ2-7, is KAGVTQTPRYLIKTRGQQVTLSCSPISGHRSVSWYQQTPGQGLQFLFEYFSETQRNKGNFPGRFSGRQFSNSRSEMNVSTLELGDSALYLCASSVAGTASYEQYFGPGTRLTVT.

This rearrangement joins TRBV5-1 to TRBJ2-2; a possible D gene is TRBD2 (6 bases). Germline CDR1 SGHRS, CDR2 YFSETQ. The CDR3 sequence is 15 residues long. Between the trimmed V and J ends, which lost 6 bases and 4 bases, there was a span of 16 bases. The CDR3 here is CASTPYAGGTGELFF. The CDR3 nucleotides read TGCGCCAGCACCCCCTACGCCGGGGGCACCGGGGAGCTGTTTTTT.

The CDR3 DNA follows: TGTGCCAGCAGCTACAGGGGATCCCATAATTCACCCCTCCACTTT. Its translation: CASSYRGSHNSPLHF. The chain links TRBV5-6 to TRBJ1-6; 7 nucleotides match TRBD1. This CDR3 comprises 15 residues. CDR1 SGHDT and CDR2 YYEEEE come from the germline V gene. J lost 5 bases, V lost 3 bases, and 5 bases had no gene match.

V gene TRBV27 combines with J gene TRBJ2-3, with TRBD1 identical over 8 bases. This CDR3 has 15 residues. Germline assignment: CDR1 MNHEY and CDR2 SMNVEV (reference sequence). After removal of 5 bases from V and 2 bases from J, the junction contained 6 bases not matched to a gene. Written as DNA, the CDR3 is TGTGCCAGCAGTCAGGGGACAGGACTCACAGATACGCAGTATTTT. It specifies CASSQGTGLTDTQYF.

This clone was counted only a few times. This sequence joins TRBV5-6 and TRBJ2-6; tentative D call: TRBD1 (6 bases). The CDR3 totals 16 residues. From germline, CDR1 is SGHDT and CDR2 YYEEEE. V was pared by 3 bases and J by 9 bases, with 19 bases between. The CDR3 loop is CASSSWTAPGGNVLTF. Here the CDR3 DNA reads TGTGCCAGCAGCTCCTGGACAGCGCCGGGTGGCAACGTCCTGACTTTC.

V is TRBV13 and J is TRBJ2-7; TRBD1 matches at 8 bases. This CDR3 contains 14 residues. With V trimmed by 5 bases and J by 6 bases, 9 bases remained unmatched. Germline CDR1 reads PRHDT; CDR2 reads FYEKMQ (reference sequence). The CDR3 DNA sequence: TGTGCCAGCAGCCGCGACAGGGGTAGCCCCGAGCAGTACTTC. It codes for CASSRDRGSPEQYF. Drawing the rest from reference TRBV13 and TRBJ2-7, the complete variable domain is AAGVIQSPRHLIKEKRETATLKCYPIPRHDTVYWYQQGPGQDPQFLISFYEKMQSDKGSIPDRFSAQQFSDYHSELNMSSLELGDSALYFCASSRDRGSPEQYFGPGTRLTVT.